What follows are 7 T cell receptor beta chains derived from one specimen sequenced in a study of blood T cell repertoires in COVID-19. Repertoires were generated with immunoSEQ multiplex PCR, while TCRdb's copy carries only in-frame clones and drops some. The table records about 140,000 clones, 80% to 90% of them present only once. The sequencing input was peripheral blood. All receptors derive from a man in his sixties with active or convalescent COVID-19.

The V call is TRBV6-2 or TRBV6-3, the J call TRBJ1-2, with 7 positions matching TRBD1. Unmatched junction bases numbered 3, after V lost 1 base and J lost 4 bases. Per the germline V gene, CDR1 is MNHEY and CDR2 is SVGEGT. The CDR3 sequence is 14 residues long. CDR3 in DNA: TGTGCCAGCAGTTACTTACAGGGGAGCTATGGCTACACCTTC. This encodes CASSYLQGSYGYTF.

This chain uses TRBV28 with TRBJ2-1; D remains ambiguous. CDR1 is MDHEN, CDR2 SYDVKM, per germline. CDR3 length: 12 amino acids. V lost 7 bases and J lost 1, with 5 bases in between. DNA for the CDR3: TGTGCCAGCATCGGTTCCTACAATGAGCAGTTCTTC. Its protein is CASIGSYNEQFF.

The chain carries TRBV4-3 and TRBJ2-5; 13 bases map to TRBD2. Germline V gene sequence: CDR1 LGHNA, CDR2 YSLEER. The CDR3 extends over 17 amino acids. Germline trimming cut 3 bases from V and 3 bases from J; bases unmatched to any gene: 7. The CDR3: CASSQGTTSGGKETQYF. The CDR3 DNA follows: TGCGCCAGCAGCCAGGGGACGACTAGCGGGGGGAAAGAGACCCAGTACTTC.

This clone was observed once. The gene calls are TRBV21-1 and TRBJ2-7; no check of the table's D call, TRBD2, against the DNA was made. TRBV21-1 is classified as a pseudogene. The CDR3 sequence is 17 residues long. In nucleotides, the CDR3 is TGTGCCAGCAGCAAAAGCTTGGGCGGAGGGAGGGCCTACGAGCAGTACGTC. Its protein product is CASSKSLGGGRAYEQYV.

The table lists this clone with a count of one. The chain has TRBV25-1 and TRBJ2-3; TRBD2 is a possible D gene (6 bases). V lost 5 bases, J lost 0 bases, and 12 bases lay in between. CDR3 length: 15 amino acids. Per the germline V gene, CDR1 is MGHDK and CDR2 is SYGVNS. The CDR3 loop is CASSLVRGSTDTQYF. The CDR3 DNA follows: TGTGCCAGCAGTCTAGTGCGGGGTAGCACAGATACGCAGTATTTT.

This clone was seen a single time. CDR3 DNA sequence: TGTGCCAGCAGTTACGGGTCAGCGGGAGTGGGTGAGCAGTTCTTC. Residues: CASSYGSAGVGEQFF. The V gene is TRBV6-2 or TRBV6-3, the J gene TRBJ2-1, with 8 bases that match TRBD2. The ends lost 2 bases at V and 9 bases at J; junction bases unmatched: 9. The CDR3 is 15 amino acids. CDR1 and CDR2 (germline): MNHEY, SVGEGT.

The chain joins TRBV4-2 to TRBJ1-5; D is possibly TRBD1 (5 bases). Trimming took 4 bases from V and 6 from J, leaving 13 bases between them. Germline assignment: CDR1 LGHNA and CDR2 YNFKEQ. The CDR3 length is 14 residues. DNA for the CDR3: TGTGCCAGCAGCCCCCCGGGACTAGCTCAGCCCCAGCATTTT. Residues: CASSPPGLAQPQHF.